Each of the 24 T cell receptor beta chains below was sequenced from the same sample in a study of blood T cell repertoires in COVID-19. Sequencing was performed with immunoSEQ multiplex PCR; in TCRdb, only in-frame clones are kept and a portion is missing. The profile covers 72,000 or so clones, with around nine tenths appearing a single time and roughly 0.72% taken by the ten largest. Source material: peripheral blood. These receptors all come from a woman older than 75 with acute or convalescent COVID-19.

This clone was recorded once. V usage is TRBV15 and J usage is TRBJ1-2, with 9 nucleotides matching TRBD1. CDR3 length: 16 residues. V was pared by 5 bases and J by 3 bases, with 10 bases of the junction left unmatched. Germline V CDR1 and CDR2: LNHNV, YYDKDF (reference sequence). The chain's CDR3 is CATSGNPGQGDYGYTF. Here the CDR3 DNA reads TGTGCCACCAGCGGAAACCCGGGACAGGGTGACTATGGCTACACCTTC.

The table lists this clone with a few counts. V is TRBV12-2 and J is TRBJ2-7; whether TRBD1, the table's D call, matches the DNA was not checked. TRBV12-2 is labeled a pseudogene. This CDR3 has 16 residues. The CDR3 sequence: CASRLGFGQALYEQYF. CDR3 nucleotide sequence: TGTGCAAGTCGCTTAGGATTTGGACAGGCTCTCTACGAGCAGTACTTC.

The chain joins TRBV7-6 to TRBJ2-1; perhaps TRBD2 as D (6 bases). This CDR3 region has 15 residues. V shed 5 bases and J shed 10 bases, with 21 bases lying between them. CDR1 and CDR2 from the germline V gene are SGHVS and FNYEAQ. The CDR3 sequence: CASSGGSTRTQEQFF. The CDR3 DNA is TGTGCCAGCAGCGGGGGGTCCACTCGTACACAGGAGCAGTTCTTC. The full variable domain, its missing parts supplied by reference TRBV7-6 and TRBJ2-1, is GAGVSQSPRYKVTKRGQDVALRCDPISGHVSLYWYRQALGQGPEFLTYFNYEAQQDKSGLPNDRFSAERPEGSISTLTIQRTEQRDSAMYRCASSGGSTRTQEQFFGPGTRLTVL.

The CDR3 reads CASSQDPAGGGVETQYF. The DNA of the CDR3 is TGTGCCAGCAGCCAAGATCCGGCCGGCGGGGGGGTAGAGACCCAGTACTTC. The genes are TRBV4-2 and TRBJ2-5, with 9 bases fitting TRBD2. This CDR3 has 17 residues. J gave up 4 bases and V 0 bases, and 9 bases lay outside the gene matches. The germline V gene encodes CDR1 LGHNA and CDR2 YNFKEQ.

V usage is TRBV7-8 and J usage is TRBJ1-2; 10 bases are a match to TRBD1. This CDR3 spans 13 amino acids. From germline, CDR1 is SGHVS and CDR2 FQNEAQ. With V trimmed by 7 bases and J by 6 bases, 5 bases remained unmatched. This CDR3 is CASNRQGADGYTF. The CDR3 nucleotides are TGTGCCAGCAACCGACAGGGGGCGGATGGCTACACCTTC.

CDR3: CASMDRGNSPLHF. CDR3 coding DNA: TGTGCCAGCATGGACAGGGGCAATTCACCCCTCCACTTT. This chain joins TRBV6-5 and TRBJ1-6; TRBD1 aligns across 9 bases. V lost 7 bases, J lost 7 bases, and 2 bases stayed unmatched. Germline V lookup: CDR1 MNHEY, CDR2 SVGAGI. The CDR3 sequence is 13 residues long.

The rearrangement joins TRBV6-5 to TRBJ2-7; D is ambiguous. CDR1 is MNHEY and CDR2 is SVGAGI in the germline V gene. V was cut by 2 bases and J by 2 bases, with 13 bases left in between. The CDR3 is made up of 15 amino acids. The CDR3: CASSYSSTDPYEQYF. CDR3 DNA sequence: TGTGCCAGCAGTTACAGTTCTACAGACCCCTACGAGCAGTACTTC.

The V gene is TRBV10-3, the J gene TRBJ1-2, with a weak D call TRBD1 (6 bases). In germline, CDR1 is ENHRY, CDR2 SYGVKD. The CDR3 sequence is 13 residues long. V was shortened by 9 bases and J by 7 bases, with 18 bases between the two germline ends. The CDR3 here is CAISLSQGLGYTF. CDR3 DNA sequence: TGTGCCATATCATTATCTCAGGGGCTTGGCTACACCTTC.

The CDR3, as DNA: TGCGCCAGCAGCGCTACAGGCCCCTACGAGCAGTACTTC. It specifies CASSATGPYEQYF. V gene TRBV5-1 combines with J gene TRBJ2-7, with D possibly being TRBD1 (5 bases). The germline gives CDR1 SGHRS, CDR2 YFSETQ. V lost 4 bases and J 2 bases, leaving 10 bases between the germline ends. The CDR3 length is 13 residues.

This chain connects TRBV2 to TRBJ1-4; D is possibly TRBD1 (6 bases). Germline V gene lookup returns CDR1 SNHLY and CDR2 FYNNEI. Trimming stripped 6 bases from V and 6 bases from J, with 11 bases between. The CDR3 is 13 residues long. The DNA for the CDR3 is TGTGCCAGCAGGTGGACAGTGTATGAAAAACTGTTTTTT. It yields the protein CASRWTVYEKLFF.

V usage is TRBV7-2 and J usage is TRBJ2-2; 15 bases match TRBD2. Trimming cost V 5 bases and J 7 bases; bases outside gene matches: 5. Germline loops: CDR1 SGHTA, CDR2 FQGNSA. The CDR3 consists of 16 residues. The CDR3 DNA is TGTGCCAGCAGCCTCGGACTAGCGGGGGGGAACGGGGAGCTGTTTTTT. This encodes CASSLGLAGGNGELFF.

The rearrangement joins TRBV7-5 to TRBJ2-6; TRBD2 reflects the table's D call only, with no check against the DNA. TRBV7-5 is annotated as a pseudogene. The CDR3 is made up of 14 amino acids. The CDR3 nucleotides are TGTGCCAGAACGCGAGTATCTGGGGCCAACGTCCTGACTTTC. Amino acids: CARTRVSGANVLTF.

The CDR3: CASSPAILSSYNSPLHF. The CDR3, as DNA: TGTGCCAGCAGCCCAGCGATCTTGAGCTCCTATAATTCACCCCTCCACTTT. The chain has TRBV7-2 and TRBJ1-6; no definite D call. The CDR3 totals 17 residues. CDR1 SGHTA and CDR2 FQGNSA come from the germline V gene. Trimming left V 5 bases short and J 0 bases short, with 14 bases between. The variable domain in full, completed from reference TRBV7-2 and TRBJ1-6, reads GAGVSQSPSNKVTEKGKDVELRCDPISGHTALYWYRQSLGQGLEFLIYFQGNSAPDKSGLPSDRFSAERTGGSVSTLTIQRTQQEDSAVYLCASSPAILSSYNSPLHFGNGTRLTVT.

The count of this clone is one. This rearrangement joins TRBV19 to TRBJ1-1, with TRBD1 as a possible D gene (6 bases). The ends were cut back, 4 bases at V and 4 bases at J, with 10 bases in the middle. Germline V gene sequence: CDR1 LNHDA, CDR2 SQIVND (reference sequence). The length of the CDR3 is 13 residues. The CDR3, as DNA: TGTGCCAGTAGTAGCCAGGGGTCCACTGAAGCTTTCTTT. This sequence encodes CASSSQGSTEAFF.

The V call is TRBV7-2, the J call TRBJ1-5; D remains unclear. The CDR3 is made up of 16 amino acids. CDR1 and CDR2 (germline): SGHTA, FQGNSA. Trimming removed 1 base from V and 3 bases from J, with 13 bases in between. This CDR3 is CASSLVSPSNNQPQHF. DNA for the CDR3: TGTGCCAGCAGCTTAGTGTCGCCGAGTAACAATCAGCCCCAGCATTTT.

The chain joins TRBV4-1 to TRBJ2-3; 9 nucleotides agree with TRBD1. The CDR3 has 16 amino acids. J was trimmed by 4 bases and V by 4 bases; bases with no gene match: 9. Germline V gives CDR1 MGHRA, CDR2 YSYEKL. DNA of the CDR3: TGCGCCAGCAGCCCGCCTACAGGGGGCAAGGCAGATACGCAGTATTTT. It is translated as CASSPPTGGKADTQYF.

The rearrangement uses TRBV6-2 or TRBV6-3 and TRBJ1-6; maybe TRBD1 (5 bases). Trimming took off 4 bases at V and 8 bases at J, with 15 bases between the two ends. CDR3 length equals 15 residues. In germline, CDR1 is MNHEY, CDR2 SVGEGT. The CDR3 reads CASSWGARWDSPLHF. CDR3 coding DNA: TGTGCCAGCAGTTGGGGCGCCCGCTGGGATTCACCCCTCCACTTT.

V and J are TRBV12-3 or TRBV12-4 and TRBJ1-1; D gene unclear. V was trimmed by 7 bases and J by 3 bases, leaving 12 bases between them. The CDR3 has 13 amino acids. The chain's CDR3 is CASTLDGYTEAFF. CDR3 bases: TGTGCCAGCACCCTAGACGGATACACTGAAGCTTTCTTT.

The chain employs TRBV28 and TRBJ2-1, with D tentatively TRBD1 (5 bases). V lost 6 bases to trimming and J lost 5 bases, with 8 bases between them. This CDR3 has 12 amino acids. CDR1 is MDHEN, CDR2 SYDVKM, per germline. The CDR3 nucleotides are TGTGCCAGCAGGACAGCCCACAATGAGCAGTTCTTC. Protein product: CASRTAHNEQFF.

J is TRBJ1-1 and V is TRBV6-5, with D tentatively TRBD1 (6 bases). Germline V gene lookup returns CDR1 MNHEY and CDR2 SVGAGI. V was clipped by 5 bases and J by 3 bases, with 13 bases between them. This CDR3 has 14 residues. CDR3 protein: CASSPRQGYTEAFF. In nucleotides, the CDR3 is TGTGCCAGCAGTCCTCGTCAGGGGTACACTGAAGCTTTCTTT.

This chain uses TRBV5-1 with TRBJ2-3; D is unclear. This CDR3 comprises 12 residues. Trimming took off 7 bases at V and 2 bases at J, with 8 bases between the two ends. CDR1 SGHRS and CDR2 YFSETQ come from the germline V gene. The CDR3 loop is CASDSITDTQYF. The CDR3 DNA reads TGCGCCAGCGACTCCATCACAGATACGCAGTATTTT.

The chain joins TRBV9 to TRBJ2-7; tentatively, D is TRBD1 (5 bases). Germline V gene sequence: CDR1 SGDLS, CDR2 YYNGEE. V lost 4 bases to trimming and J lost 3 bases, with 17 bases between them. This CDR3 region has 15 residues. The CDR3 loop is CASSTDSHSVYEQYF. The CDR3 DNA sequence: TGTGCCAGCAGCACAGACAGTCATTCCGTCTACGAGCAGTACTTC.

J is TRBJ1-4 and V is TRBV4-1, with 12 bases lining up with TRBD1. Germline-derived CDR1 and CDR2 are MGHRA and YSYEKL. Losses at the gene ends were 3 bases for V and 8 bases for J; bases not matched to a gene: 13. The CDR3 runs to 18 residues. CDR3 sequence reads: CASSQAGTGGTRGEKLFF. CDR3 in DNA: TGCGCCAGCAGCCAGGCCGGGACAGGGGGCACCCGGGGGGAAAAACTGTTTTTT.

The chain recombines TRBV28 with TRBJ2-5; weak D call: TRBD1 (6 bases). CDR1 and CDR2 from the germline V gene are MDHEN and SYDVKM. V shed 4 bases and J shed 1 base, with 13 bases lying between them. The CDR3 consists of 15 residues. The CDR3 DNA is TGTGCCAGCAGTTCCACAGGGAAAACCCAAGAGACCCAGTACTTC. It is translated as CASSSTGKTQETQYF. Combining the CDR3 with reference TRBV28 and TRBJ2-5 gives the whole variable domain DVKVTQSSRYLVKRTGEKVFLECVQDMDHENMFWYRQDPGLGLRLIYFSYDVKMKEKGDIPEGYSVSREKKERFSLILESASTNQTSMYLCASSSTGKTQETQYFGPGTRLLVL.